Listed here is a single T cell receptor beta chain. A read error may account for a junction end that differs from germline. The same CDR3 can be traced to other DNA sequences in this sample. This sample stems from a study of shared clonotypes between healthy human individuals. The CDR3 covers 14 residues. Germline V gene sequence: CDR1 MGHDK, CDR2 SYGVNS. Generated by immunoSEQ multiplex PCR, the TCRdb table keeps only in-frame clones and is missing some. The profile shows around 2.1 million clones, around 95% of them singletons. The sequence was obtained from a man younger than 30 in good health. This chain uses TRBV25-1 with TRBJ1-3; weak D call: TRBD1 (5 bases). The sample consisted of naive CD4+ T cells sorted from blood. Subset: CD45RA+ positively selected. CDR3 nucleotide sequence: TGCGCCAGCAGTAACCAGGGTCGGGGAAACACCATATATTTT. Amino acid sequence: CASSNQGRGNTIYF.